The 15 T cell receptor beta chains presented below share a single source sample, sequenced in a study of blood T cell repertoires in COVID-19. Produced via immunoSEQ multiplex PCR; TCRdb's table is partial and in-frame only. The repertoire has roughly 300,000 clones, roughly 90% of them found once; the top ten carry under 1.3%. The source material was PBMCs or T cells enriched from blood (not recorded which). These receptors were taken from a woman in her twenties or thirties who had recovered from COVID-19.

The chain employs TRBV6-5 and TRBJ2-3; D may be TRBD2 (6 bases). CDR1 and CDR2 from the germline V gene are MNHEY and SVGAGI. The CDR3 is made up of 15 amino acids. Trimming shortened V by 0 bases and J by 2 bases, and 9 bases separated the two germline ends. CDR3 in DNA: TGTGCCAGCAGTTACTCTCGGGACTCCACAGATACGCAGTATTTT. It codes for CASSYSRDSTDTQYF.

V is TRBV5-1 and J is TRBJ1-3, with D possibly matching TRBD1 (5 bases). Germline V lookup: CDR1 SGHRS, CDR2 YFSETQ. The CDR3 is 14 amino acids. Trimming left V 4 bases short and J 0 bases short, with 8 bases between. The CDR3 DNA is TGCGCCAGCAGCGCAGGGATCTCTGGAAACACCATATATTTT. Residues: CASSAGISGNTIYF.

This chain links TRBV7-9 with TRBJ1-2; weak D call: TRBD1 (5 bases). CDR1 and CDR2 from the germline V gene are SEHNR and FQNEAQ (reference sequence). Trimming pared 1 base from V and 4 bases from J, leaving 10 bases between. CDR3 length equals 14 residues. The CDR3 loop reads CASSLGAGLYGYTF. For the CDR3, the DNA is TGTGCCAGCAGCTTAGGGGCGGGACTCTATGGCTACACCTTC.

This chain links TRBV25-1 with TRBJ1-3; 7 nucleotides agree with TRBD1. With 4 bases clipped from V and 0 bases from J, the junction kept 6 bases outside the gene matches. Germline values: CDR1 MGHDK, CDR2 SYGVNS. This CDR3 has 16 residues. CDR3 DNA: TGTGCCAGCAGTGCCTTGCGGACAGGCTCTGGAAACACCATATATTTT. This encodes CASSALRTGSGNTIYF.

The chain uses TRBV7-9 and TRBJ2-2; D gene ambiguous. Germline V gene sequence: CDR1 SEHNR, CDR2 FQNEAQ (reference sequence). The ends were cut back, 4 bases at V and 11 bases at J, with 8 bases in the middle. The CDR3 consists of 11 residues. The CDR3 reads CASSSFIELFF. The CDR3 nucleotides are TGTGCCAGCAGCTCGTTTATAGAGCTGTTTTTT.

This clone was recorded a few times. The rearrangement uses TRBV5-8 and TRBJ2-1; 11 bases match TRBD2. The CDR3 contains 16 residues. Trimming removed 4 bases from V and 4 bases from J; junction bases left unmatched: 7. The germline CDR1 and CDR2 sequences are SGHTS and YDEGEE. The CDR3 protein is CASSPILAGGYNEQFF. CDR3 bases: TGTGCCAGCAGCCCCATTCTAGCGGGGGGTTACAATGAGCAGTTCTTC.

V usage is TRBV9 and J usage is TRBJ1-1; D ambiguous. V lost 0 bases, J lost 0 bases, and 9 bases lay in between. The CDR3 runs 15 residues. Germline loops: CDR1 SGDLS, CDR2 YYNGEE. The CDR3 region is CASSVAPGMNTEAFF. CDR3 sequence (DNA): TGTGCCAGCAGCGTAGCGCCGGGGATGAACACTGAAGCTTTCTTT.

This clone has a handful of counts. The same CDR3 also results from other DNA sequences found in this sample. V and J are TRBV27 and TRBJ2-7; D unclear. Trimming pared 3 bases from V and 1 base from J, leaving 7 bases between. The CDR3 is 13 residues long. Germline V gives CDR1 MNHEY, CDR2 SMNVEV (reference sequence). This CDR3 reads CASSLTSSYEQYF. The CDR3 DNA follows: TGTGCCAGCAGTTTGACTTCGTCCTACGAGCAGTACTTC.

The J gene is TRBJ2-3, the V gene TRBV7-2, with a weak D call TRBD2 (6 bases). The CDR3 has 16 amino acids. V gave up 1 base and J gave up 6 bases, with 17 bases separating them. In germline, CDR1 is SGHTA, CDR2 FQGNSA. The CDR3 DNA is TGTGCCAGCAGCTTAGTGGGCGGCGGGGCCGGGGATACGCAGTATTTT. Translated: CASSLVGGGAGDTQYF. The full variable domain, with the rest looked up from reference TRBV7-2 and TRBJ2-3, is GAGVSQSPSNKVTEKGKDVELRCDPISGHTALYWYRQSLGQGLEFLIYFQGNSAPDKSGLPSDRFSAERTGGSVSTLTIQRTQQEDSAVYLCASSLVGGGAGDTQYFGPGTRLTVL.

The rearrangement links TRBV16 to TRBJ1-1; D may be TRBD1 (6 bases). The CDR3 length is 13 residues. The V and J ends lost 4 bases and 4 bases respectively, with 10 bases between them. Germline assignment: CDR1 KGHSY and CDR2 FQNENV. The CDR3 DNA reads TGTGCCAGCAGCCCCAGGGGAATCACTGAAGCTTTCTTT. Its protein is CASSPRGITEAFF.

In its sample, this clone was seen once. The chain couples TRBV6-5 to TRBJ1-3; maybe TRBD1 (5 bases). The CDR3 runs to 12 residues. In germline, CDR1 is MNHEY, CDR2 SVGAGI. V was cut by 5 bases and J by 4 bases, with 6 bases left in between. The CDR3 DNA reads TGTGCCAGCAGTAACAGGGGAAACACCATATATTTT. Amino acid sequence: CASSNRGNTIYF.

This clone was counted once. The chain combines TRBV2 with TRBJ2-7; 13 bases are a match to TRBD2. CDR1 and CDR2 from the germline V gene are SNHLY and FYNNEI. J gave up 6 bases and V 7 bases, and 12 bases lay outside the gene matches. CDR3 length: 16 amino acids. In nucleotides, the CDR3 is TGTGCCAGCAACTCCTTACCGGGACTAGCGGGGCGCGAGCAGTACTTC. Translating it yields CASNSLPGLAGREQYF.

The chain couples TRBV30 to TRBJ1-2, with a tentative D call TRBD1 (5 bases). The CDR3 totals 15 residues. V shed 8 bases and J shed 2 bases, with 21 bases lying between them. Germline assignment: CDR1 GTSNPN and CDR2 SVGIG (reference sequence). The CDR3 spells CAGKYQDIPNYGYTF. The CDR3 nucleotides are TGTGCCGGCAAATACCAGGACATCCCAAACTATGGCTACACCTTC.

The chain combines TRBV11-2 with TRBJ2-5, with a tentative D call TRBD2 (7 bases). CDR3 length: 16 amino acids. Germline assignment: CDR1 SGHAT and CDR2 FQNNGV. V lost 5 bases and J 2 bases, leaving 18 bases between the germline ends. CDR3 in DNA: TGTGCCAGCAGCACAGTAGGGGGAGGGGATCAAGAGACCCAGTACTTC. Encoded protein: CASSTVGGGDQETQYF.

The gene calls are TRBV13 and TRBJ2-7; TRBD1 matches at 10 bases. With V trimmed by 4 bases and J by 0 bases, 6 bases remained unmatched. The CDR3 is 16 amino acids. CDR1 and CDR2 from the germline V gene are PRHDT and FYEKMQ (reference sequence). CDR3: CASSSRGQGFSYEQYF. The CDR3 bases are TGTGCCAGCAGCTCCCGGGGACAGGGGTTCTCCTACGAGCAGTACTTC.